The following is a T cell receptor (beta chain) sequence with its context. Its specificity is unknown. Treatment here: oral pan-JAK inhibitor, 5-10 mg twice daily. cDNA reverse transcribed from extracted RNA served as the sequencing template. Libraries were prepared by immunoSEQ multiplex PCR; TCRdb keeps only in-frame clonotypes and omits some of them. The sample consists of fewer than 150,000 clones, 50% to 75% of them appearing once. Germline lookup yields CDR1 GTSNPN and CDR2 SVGIG (reference sequence). The CDR3 spans 12 residues. V was cut by 3 bases and J by 2 bases, with 2 bases left in between. These data come from a study of CD8+ T cells in alopecia areata. Overall study results and limits: Scalp samples also yield sequences of resident alphabeta T cells from normal skin. Given one nonresponder, whether baseline CD8+ expansion relates to response remains uncertain.

The sequences come from CD8+ T cells sorted from blood, collected at week 4, from a patient treated with tofacitinib. The TCR sequence derives from a human donor with alopecia areata. V gene TRBV30 combines with J gene TRBJ2-6; unclear D gene. In nucleotides, the CDR3 is TGTGCCTGGAGGACTGGGGCCAACGTCCTGACTTTC. Translation gives CAWRTGANVLTF.